The next 10 T cell receptor beta chains were all read from a single sample in a study of T cells in Graves' hyperthyroidism and ophthalmopathy. RNA transcripts gave rise to amplified TCR beta CDR3 regions. An initial round of RT-PCR targeting the TCR CDR3 relied on the HTBI primer set. TCRdb processed the multiplex PCR reads anew with MiXCR; each CDR3 protein has one entry. The sample has a few hundred thousand distinct CDR3 sequences; approximately 23% are singletons. Specimen: blood. The receptors originated from a woman between 65 and 79 years old with Graves' ophthalmopathy.

The chain joins TRBV11-1 to TRBJ2-1; possibly TRBD2 for D (6 bases). Germline V gives CDR1 SGHAT, CDR2 FQDESV (reference sequence). The CDR3 length is 15 residues. Trimming stripped 1 base from V and 7 bases from J, with 14 bases between. The CDR3 nucleotides are TGTGCCAGCAGCTTAGGAAGGCTAGCGAATAATGAGCAGTTCTTC. Translated, it gives CASSLGRLANNEQFF.

This clonotype showed up many times. The V gene is TRBV2, the J gene TRBJ2-3; 14 nucleotides line up with TRBD2. Germline V gene sequence: CDR1 SNHLY, CDR2 FYNNEI. V trimming: 4 bases; J trimming: 3 bases; junction bases outside the gene matches: 3. The CDR3 runs to 16 residues. The CDR3 sequence: CASSVGLAGGTDTQYF. The CDR3 DNA is TGTGCCAGCAGTGTAGGACTAGCGGGAGGTACAGATACGCAGTATTTT. Full variable domain (missing parts from reference TRBV2 and TRBJ2-3): EPEVTQTPSHQVTQMGQEVILRCVPISNHLYFYWYRQILGQKVEFLVSFYNNEISEKSEIFDDQFSVERPDGSNFTLKIRSTKLEDSAMYFCASSVGLAGGTDTQYFGPGTRLTVL.

This clonotype has a handful of counts. This CDR3 reads CAIREGQGVPYEQYF. CDR3 in DNA: TGTGCCATCAGAGAGGGACAGGGGGTACCCTACGAGCAGTACTTC. This rearrangement joins TRBV10-3 to TRBJ2-7, with 11 positions matching TRBD1. Losses at the gene ends were 6 bases for V and 2 bases for J; bases not matched to a gene: 6. There are 15 residues in the CDR3. Germline-derived CDR1 and CDR2 are ENHRY and SYGVKD.

This clonotype was picked up one time. The chain combines TRBV12-3 or TRBV12-4 with TRBJ2-1; 7 bases line up with TRBD1. After removal of 6 bases from V and 8 bases from J, the junction contained 10 bases not matched to a gene. This CDR3 is built from 14 residues. As DNA, the CDR3 is TGTGCCAGCAGCCTACAGGGGTGGGCGGATGAGCAGTTCTTC. Amino acids: CASSLQGWADEQFF.

This clonotype was counted between two and nine times. The V gene is TRBV12-3 or TRBV12-4, the J gene TRBJ1-3; 8 bases line up with TRBD1. V trimming: 6 bases; J trimming: 1 base; junction bases outside the gene matches: 8. CDR3 size: 16 residues. Here the CDR3 DNA reads TGTGCCAGCAGCCGAGGGACAGGACTTTCTGGAAACACCATATATTTT. It encodes CASSRGTGLSGNTIYF.

V and J are TRBV7-9 and TRBJ2-2; 10 bases are a match to TRBD2. This CDR3 has 16 residues. Germline trimming cut 2 bases from V and 7 bases from J; bases unmatched to any gene: 7. Germline V gives CDR1 SEHNR, CDR2 FQNEAQ (reference sequence). CDR3 amino acids: CASSLLLAGVVGELFF. CDR3 bases: TGTGCCAGCAGCTTACTCCTAGCGGGAGTGGTCGGGGAGCTGTTTTTT.

V gene TRBV7-2 combines with J gene TRBJ2-2; the match to TRBD2 covers 10 bases. The germline gives CDR1 SGHTA, CDR2 FQGNSA. The CDR3 has 16 amino acids. Trimming removed 8 bases from V and 7 bases from J; junction bases left unmatched: 13. The CDR3: CASPPRAGGPGGELFF. The DNA for the CDR3 is TGTGCCAGCCCCCCTCGAGCGGGAGGGCCTGGCGGGGAGCTGTTTTTT.

V and J are TRBV20-1 and TRBJ2-1; D might be TRBD1 or TRBD2, each matching 6 bases. Trimming shortened V by 6 bases and J by 12 bases, and 18 bases separated the two germline ends. Germline CDR1 DFQATT, CDR2 SNEGSKA (reference sequence). This CDR3 has 12 residues. CDR3 bases: TGCAGTGCCATCAGGGGACTTACGGGGCAGTTCTTC. Encoded protein: CSAIRGLTGQFF.

This clonotype was counted many times. V and J are TRBV2 and TRBJ1-2; D may be TRBD1 (6 bases). The CDR3 has 14 amino acids. Germline CDR1 reads SNHLY; CDR2 reads FYNNEI. V shed 2 bases and J shed 8 bases, with 15 bases lying between them. The CDR3: CASSENVGAWGYTF. The CDR3 nucleotides are TGTGCCAGCAGTGAAAATGTGGGGGCATGGGGCTACACCTTC.

The chain employs TRBV3-1 and TRBJ2-5, with D possibly TRBD2 on 6 matching bases. Germline V CDR1 and CDR2: LGHDT, YNNKEL (reference sequence). CDR3 length: 15 amino acids. Trimming took off 1 base at V and 4 bases at J, with 13 bases between the two ends. In DNA, the CDR3 is TGTGCCAGCAGCCAAGGAACGGTGGGAGGAGAGACCCAGTACTTC. Translated, it gives CASSQGTVGGETQYF.